The T cell receptor (beta chain) under discussion was sequenced for a study of T cells in Graves' hyperthyroidism and ophthalmopathy. The CDR3 regions of TCR beta were amplified from RNA transcripts. The TCR CDR3 was amplified in a first-round RT-PCR using the HTBI primer set. TCRdb reanalysed the multiplex PCR reads using MiXCR and keeps one entry per CDR3 protein. The sample carries approximately 600,000 distinct CDR3 sequences, roughly 15% recorded once. In its sample, this clonotype was seen once. CDR3 size: 16 residues. With 3 bases removed from V and 6 bases from J, the gap between germline ends came to 21 bases. Over 18 months, lack of ophthalmopathy progression marked Graves' hyperthyroidism as stable.

This TCR was recovered from a woman in her twenties or thirties with Graves' hyperthyroidism. The chain carries TRBV12-3 or TRBV12-4 and TRBJ2-7, with D possibly being TRBD1 or TRBD2 (5 bases each). Source material: blood. The CDR3 DNA reads as TGTGCCAGCAGTTTTAGTCTTAGTGAGGGGCCGGCCGAGCAGTACTTC. Residues: CASSFSLSEGPAEQYF.